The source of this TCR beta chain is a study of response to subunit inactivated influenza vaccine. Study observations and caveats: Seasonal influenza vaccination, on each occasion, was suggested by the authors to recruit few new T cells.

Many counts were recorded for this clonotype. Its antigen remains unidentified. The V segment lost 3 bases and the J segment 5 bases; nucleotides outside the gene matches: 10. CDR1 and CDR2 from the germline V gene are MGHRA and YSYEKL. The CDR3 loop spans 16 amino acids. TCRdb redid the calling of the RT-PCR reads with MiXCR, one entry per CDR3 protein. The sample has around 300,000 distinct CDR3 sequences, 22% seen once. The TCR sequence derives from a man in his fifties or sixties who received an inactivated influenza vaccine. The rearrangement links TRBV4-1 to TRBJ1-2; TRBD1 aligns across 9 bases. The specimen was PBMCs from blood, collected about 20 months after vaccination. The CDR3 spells CASSQTVTGGGYGYTF. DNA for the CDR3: TGCGCCAGCAGCCAGACCGTTACAGGGGGCGGGTATGGCTACACCTTC.